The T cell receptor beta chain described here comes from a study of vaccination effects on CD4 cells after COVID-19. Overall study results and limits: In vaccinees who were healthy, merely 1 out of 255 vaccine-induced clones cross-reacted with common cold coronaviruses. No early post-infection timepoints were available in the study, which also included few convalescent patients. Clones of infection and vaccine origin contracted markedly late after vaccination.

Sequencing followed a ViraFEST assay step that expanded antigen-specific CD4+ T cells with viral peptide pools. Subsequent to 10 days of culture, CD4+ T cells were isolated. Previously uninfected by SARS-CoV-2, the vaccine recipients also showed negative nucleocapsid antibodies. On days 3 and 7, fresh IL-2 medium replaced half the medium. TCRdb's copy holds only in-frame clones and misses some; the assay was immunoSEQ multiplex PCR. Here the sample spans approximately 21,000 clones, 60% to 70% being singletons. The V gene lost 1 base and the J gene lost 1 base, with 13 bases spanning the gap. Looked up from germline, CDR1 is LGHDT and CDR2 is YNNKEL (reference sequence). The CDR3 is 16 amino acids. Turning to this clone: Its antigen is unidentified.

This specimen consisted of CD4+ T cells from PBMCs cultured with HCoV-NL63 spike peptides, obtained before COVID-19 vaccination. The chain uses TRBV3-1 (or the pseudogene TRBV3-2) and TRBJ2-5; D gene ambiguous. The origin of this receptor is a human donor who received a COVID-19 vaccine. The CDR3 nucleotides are TGTGCCAGCAGCCAAGCCCCTGTGGTGGGCCAAGAGACCCAGTACTTC. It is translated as CASSQAPVVGQETQYF.